Each of the 21 T cell receptor beta chains below was sequenced from the same sample in a study of OX40 agonist ivuxolimab in advanced cancers. TCRdb's copy holds only in-frame clones and misses some; the assay was immunoSEQ multiplex PCR. The sample lists approximately 66,000 clones, about 87% occurring once. The input for sequencing was CD4+ or CD8+ T cells sorted from blood, taken in a trial of the OX40 agonist ivuxolimab. Receptors originate from an adult with an advanced solid tumor such as melanoma, head and neck, liver or kidney cancer.

The rearrangement links TRBV2 to TRBJ2-5; 13 positions agree with TRBD2. The V gene end was trimmed by 1 base and the J gene end by 5 bases; junction bases not matched to a gene: 4. The V gene's germline CDR1 is SNHLY and CDR2 FYNNEI. The CDR3 is made up of 16 amino acids. CDR3 amino acids: CASSEGTSGGPETQYF. CDR3 DNA sequence: TGTGCCAGCAGTGAAGGGACTAGCGGGGGTCCTGAGACCCAGTACTTC. The whole variable domain, filled in from reference TRBV2 and TRBJ2-5, reads EPEVTQTPSHQVTQMGQEVILRCVPISNHLYFYWYRQILGQKVEFLVSFYNNEISEKSEIFDDQFSVERPDGSNFTLKIRSTKLEDSAMYFCASSEGTSGGPETQYFGPGTRLLVL.

CDR3 bases: TGTGCCAGCTCAACGACAGGGGTTGGGGATGGCTACACCTTC. Protein product: CASSTTGVGDGYTF. This rearrangement joins TRBV18 to TRBJ1-2, with TRBD1 identical over 8 bases. This CDR3 contains 14 residues. Unmatched junction bases numbered 8, after V lost 5 bases and J lost 6 bases. The germline V gene has CDR1 KGHSH and CDR2 LQKENI.

The chain combines TRBV29-1 with TRBJ2-1, with D possibly called TRBD1 or TRBD2 (7 bases each). Germline values: CDR1 SQVTM, CDR2 ANQGSEA. This CDR3 contains 13 residues. CDR3 DNA sequence: TGCATCGGGGGGTCACAGGGGTACAATGAGCAGTTCTTC. Encoded protein: CIGGSQGYNEQFF.

This clone appeared a single time. This rearrangement joins TRBV2 to TRBJ1-1, with D perhaps matching TRBD1 (5 bases). Germline-derived CDR1 and CDR2 are SNHLY and FYNNEI. V was clipped by 3 bases and J by 5 bases, with 13 bases between them. The CDR3 has 14 residues. As DNA, the CDR3 is TGTGCCAGCAGTGAGAGTAGTAGGGGAACTGAAGCTTTCTTT. As protein: CASSESSRGTEAFF.

The chain combines TRBV19 with TRBJ1-2; D is unclear. CDR1 is LNHDA, CDR2 SQIVND, per germline (reference sequence). V lost 7 bases, J lost 1 base, and 16 bases lay in between. This CDR3 has 15 amino acids. This CDR3 is CASTAGPDGNYGYTF. The CDR3 DNA reads TGTGCCAGTACAGCTGGCCCGGATGGTAACTATGGCTACACCTTC.

The genes are TRBV4-2 and TRBJ2-3; 12 nucleotides align to TRBD1. The CDR3 runs to 16 residues. CDR1 and CDR2 from the germline V gene are LGHNA and YNFKEQ. The V and J ends lost 0 bases and 5 bases, in that order; junction bases with no gene match: 3. Here the CDR3 reads CASSQEGTGGVDTQYF. As DNA, the CDR3 is TGTGCCAGCAGCCAAGAAGGGACAGGGGGCGTAGATACGCAGTATTTT.

The chain combines TRBV6-6 with TRBJ1-1; D ambiguous. CDR3 size: 12 residues. Germline assignment: CDR1 MNHNY and CDR2 SVGAGI (reference sequence). Between the trimmed V and J ends, which lost 2 bases and 3 bases, there was a span of 4 bases. In nucleotides, the CDR3 is TGTGCCAGCAGTTACATCCACACTGAAGCTTTCTTT. It is translated as CASSYIHTEAFF.

This CDR3 reads CASSRTSIETQYF. The DNA of the CDR3 is TGTGCCAGCAGCAGGACATCTATCGAGACCCAGTACTTC. The V call is TRBV14, the J call TRBJ2-5; a possible D gene is TRBD1 (5 bases). V lost 5 bases and J lost 5, with 12 bases in between. The germline CDR1 and CDR2 sequences are SGHDN and FVKESK. CDR3 length equals 13 residues.

Here the CDR3 DNA reads TGTGCCAGCAGCTTGCCCGCTTATGGCTACACCTTC. Amino acid sequence: CASSLPAYGYTF. This rearrangement joins TRBV5-6 to TRBJ1-2, with D unresolved. Germline V lookup: CDR1 SGHDT, CDR2 YYEEEE. The ends were cut back, 1 base at V and 5 bases at J, with 6 bases in the middle. This CDR3 is built from 12 residues.

This clone was recorded once. This rearrangement joins TRBV9 to TRBJ1-6; no firm D call. The V end lost 2 bases, the J end lost 2 bases, and 8 bases lay between the germline ends. The CDR3 totals 15 residues. From germline, CDR1 is SGDLS and CDR2 YYNGEE. This CDR3 is CASSVSGTYNSPLHF. The CDR3 nucleotides read TGTGCCAGCAGCGTTTCAGGAACCTATAATTCACCCCTCCACTTT.

The rearrangement uses TRBV7-9 and TRBJ2-1; TRBD2 matches at 10 bases. CDR3 length equals 15 residues. The ends lost 6 bases at V and 3 bases at J; junction bases unmatched: 5. Germline V CDR1 and CDR2: SEHNR, FQNEAQ (reference sequence). The CDR3 sequence is CASRSSGGGYNEQFF. The CDR3 DNA sequence: TGTGCCAGCAGGTCTAGCGGGGGAGGCTACAATGAGCAGTTCTTC.

This clone was seen once. V gene TRBV12-5 combines with J gene TRBJ2-5; TRBD1 agrees at 7 bases. Germline V lookup: CDR1 LGHNT, CDR2 FRNRAP. V was pared by 5 bases and J by 5 bases, with 5 bases of the junction left unmatched. This CDR3 region has 13 residues. The CDR3 here is CASGRQGDETQYF. The CDR3, as DNA: TGTGCTAGTGGTCGCCAGGGGGATGAGACCCAGTACTTC.

The V and J genes are TRBV5-1 and TRBJ2-1; D might be TRBD1 or TRBD2, each matching 6 bases. Germline CDR1 is SGHRS and CDR2 is YFSETQ. Trimming removed 2 bases from V and 2 bases from J, with 8 bases in between. The length of the CDR3 is 14 residues. The chain's CDR3 is CASSFGGPYNEQFF. The CDR3 region has the DNA TGCGCCAGCAGCTTTGGGGGGCCCTACAATGAGCAGTTCTTC.

In regard to this clone: Other nucleotide sequences in the sample specify the same CDR3. V gene TRBV9 combines with J gene TRBJ2-3; TRBD2 matches at 12 bases. The CDR3 consists of 15 residues. Trimming removed 2 bases from V and 3 bases from J; junction bases left unmatched: 1. The germline CDR1 and CDR2 sequences are SGDLS and YYNGEE. The CDR3 DNA reads TGTGCCAGCAGCGTCGGACTAGCGGGGACAGATACGCAGTATTTT. Translation gives CASSVGLAGTDTQYF.

The V gene is TRBV7-9, the J gene TRBJ2-1, with 14 bases identical to TRBD2. V lost 5 bases to trimming and J lost 15 bases; unmatched junction nucleotides: 12. CDR1 is SEHNR and CDR2 is FQNEAQ in the germline V gene (reference sequence). CDR3 size: 15 residues. The CDR3 loop reads CASSPRGLAGGSRFF. The DNA for the CDR3 is TGTGCCAGCAGCCCCCGAGGACTAGCGGGGGGCTCTCGGTTCTTC. Supplemented by reference TRBV7-9 and TRBJ2-1, the full variable domain reads DTGVSQNPRHKITKRGQNVTFRCDPISEHNRLYWYRQTLGQGPEFLTYFQNEAQLEKSRLLSDRFSAERPKGSFSTLEIQRTEQGDSAMYLCASSPRGLAGGSRFFGPGTRLTVL.

This clone was seen more than once but under ten times. Different DNA sequences within this sample yield the same CDR3. The rearrangement joins TRBV6-5 to TRBJ2-7; 7 bases match TRBD1. With 6 bases clipped from V and 3 bases from J, the junction kept 11 bases outside the gene matches. CDR3 size: 15 residues. CDR1 MNHEY and CDR2 SVGAGI come from the germline V gene. The CDR3 loop reads CASRTGTAKGYEQYF. The CDR3 DNA reads TGTGCCAGCAGAACCGGGACAGCGAAAGGCTACGAGCAGTACTTC.

The chain links TRBV5-1 to TRBJ2-7; 7 bases line up with TRBD1. V was clipped by 0 bases and J by 0 bases; unmatched bases: 9. The V gene's germline CDR1 is SGHRS and CDR2 YFSETQ. The CDR3 has 17 amino acids. The CDR3 DNA is TGCGCCAGCAGCTTGGGGCCAACGACAGGGAACTCCTACGAGCAGTACTTC. Amino acids: CASSLGPTTGNSYEQYF.

This clone was observed a few times. The V gene is TRBV2, the J gene TRBJ2-1, with 16 bases aligning to TRBD2. The junction had 4 bases not matched to a gene; V was cut back by 8 bases and J by 9 bases. Germline CDR1 reads SNHLY; CDR2 reads FYNNEI. The CDR3 length is 14 residues. CDR3 nucleotides: TGTGCCAGCGAGGGACTAGCGGGGGGGGTTGAGCAGTTCTTC. Protein product: CASEGLAGGVEQFF.

This chain joins TRBV7-9 and TRBJ2-3, with D possibly being TRBD1 (5 bases). Germline V CDR1 and CDR2: SEHNR, FQNEAQ (reference sequence). Trimming stripped 6 bases from V and 5 bases from J, with 21 bases between. The CDR3 extends over 16 amino acids. CDR3 protein: CASRPLQVGVGDTQYF. CDR3 DNA sequence: TGTGCCAGCAGACCTTTACAGGTTGGTGTTGGAGATACGCAGTATTTT.

The chain uses TRBV7-7 and TRBJ1-5; no reliable D call. The CDR3 totals 14 residues. Germline CDR1 is SSHAT and CDR2 is FNYEAQ (reference sequence). Trimming removed 5 bases from V and 6 bases from J, with 14 bases in between. The CDR3 here is CASSNRAPSQPQHF. In DNA, the CDR3 is TGTGCCAGCAGCAACCGGGCCCCTAGTCAGCCCCAGCATTTT.

The chain uses TRBV7-3 and TRBJ2-2; 7 bases line up with TRBD2. The ends lost 8 bases at V and 6 bases at J; junction bases unmatched: 6. Germline loops: CDR1 SGHTA, CDR2 FQGTGA. CDR3 length: 13 amino acids. The CDR3 reads CASGPTSAGELFF. The DNA for the CDR3 is TGTGCCAGCGGACCCACTAGCGCCGGGGAGCTGTTTTTT.